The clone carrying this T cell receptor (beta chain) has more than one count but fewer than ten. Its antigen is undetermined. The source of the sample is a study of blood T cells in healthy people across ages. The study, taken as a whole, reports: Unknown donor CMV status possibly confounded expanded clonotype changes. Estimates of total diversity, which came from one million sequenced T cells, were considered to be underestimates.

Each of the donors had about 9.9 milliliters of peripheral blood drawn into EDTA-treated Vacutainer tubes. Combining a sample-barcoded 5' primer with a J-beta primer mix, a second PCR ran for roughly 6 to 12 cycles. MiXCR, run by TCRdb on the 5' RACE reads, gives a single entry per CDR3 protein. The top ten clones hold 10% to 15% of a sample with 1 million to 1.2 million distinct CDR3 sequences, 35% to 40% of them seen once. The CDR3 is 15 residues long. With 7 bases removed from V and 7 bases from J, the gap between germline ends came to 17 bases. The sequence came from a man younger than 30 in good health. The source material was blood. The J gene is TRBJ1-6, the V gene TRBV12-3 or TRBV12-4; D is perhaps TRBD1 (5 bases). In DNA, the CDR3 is TGTGCCAGCAACCGAGTGGGACGGATAAATTCACCCCTCCACTTT. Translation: CASNRVGRINSPLHF.